The TCR beta chain under discussion was sequenced for a study of Ad26.COV2.S vaccination and SARS-CoV-2 variants. Study outcomes and limitations: Vaccine and placebo groups showed comparable non-spike TCR breadth.

A word on this clone: Its antigen is currently unknown.

Treatment given: approximately 18 received Ad26.COV2.S at low or high dose, single or two shots; roughly five received placebo; per-sample allocation not given. Collection of samples fell on day 63 after the first vaccine or placebo injection. The protocol was immunoSEQ multiplex PCR, while the TCRdb copy is restricted to in-frame clones and leaves out a portion. The table shows 400,000 to 500,000 clones, with 70% to 90% occurring only once. The clonotype comes from a person between 18 and 65 years old who received the Ad26.COV2.S COVID-19 vaccine or a placebo. The specimen was peripheral blood, collected in a trial of Ad26.COV2.S vaccine versus placebo.

The CDR3 DNA reads TGTGCCAGCAGCTTAAGGCGGGACACGAGCAATCAGCCCCAGCATTTT. Its translation: CASSLRRDTSNQPQHF. This chain links TRBV7-8 with TRBJ1-5, with D perhaps TRBD1 (6 bases). Germline lookup yields CDR1 SGHVS and CDR2 FQNEAQ. The CDR3 has 16 amino acids. The germline V and J ends were trimmed by 2 bases and 1 base, with 12 bases remaining between them.